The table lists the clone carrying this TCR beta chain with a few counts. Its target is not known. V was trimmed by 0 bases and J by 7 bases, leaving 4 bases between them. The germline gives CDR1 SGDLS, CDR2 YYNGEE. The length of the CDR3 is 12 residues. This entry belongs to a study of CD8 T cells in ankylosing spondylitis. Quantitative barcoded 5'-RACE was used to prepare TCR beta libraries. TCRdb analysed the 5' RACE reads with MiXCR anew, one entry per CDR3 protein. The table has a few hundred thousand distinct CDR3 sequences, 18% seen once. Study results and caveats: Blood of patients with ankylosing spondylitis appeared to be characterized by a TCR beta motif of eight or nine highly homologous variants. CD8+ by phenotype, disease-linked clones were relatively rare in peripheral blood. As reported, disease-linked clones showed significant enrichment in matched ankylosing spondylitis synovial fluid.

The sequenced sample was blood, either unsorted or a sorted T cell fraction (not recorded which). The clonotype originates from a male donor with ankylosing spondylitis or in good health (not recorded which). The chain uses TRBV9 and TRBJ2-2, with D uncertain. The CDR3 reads CASSVDDGELFF. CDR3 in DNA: TGTGCCAGCAGCGTAGATGACGGGGAGCTGTTTTTT.